These T cell receptor beta chains were read from a single sample in a study of blood T cells in healthy people across ages. Each CDR3 protein gets one entry after TCRdb re-called the 5' RACE reads with MiXCR. The repertoire consists of about 780,000 distinct CDR3 sequences, with roughly 26% occurring once and the leading ten covering 3%. The data were also submitted as part of a second study, on T cells of mothers and their children.

The sequenced sample consisted of blood. The receptors stem from a boy under 18 in good health. Each CDR3 is given with its conserved first and last residue. Fields, in order: V gene, J gene, D gene, clone size, CDR3 protein, CDR3 DNA. A D gene is named only where the DNA matches it firmly. Some rows mark clone size as missing; the rest say once, few, many or name a class of expanded clone.

TRBV28	TRBJ1-6	.	.	CASSLVQKQVSPLHF	TGTGCCAGCAGTTTAGTACAGAAACAAGTTTCACCCCTCCACTTT
TRBV12-3/TRBV12-4	TRBJ2-3	.	.	CASSSGSADTQYF	TGTGCCAGCAGCTCGGGGAGCGCAGATACGCAGTATTTT
TRBV10-3	TRBJ1-5	.	few	CAISESGGYQPQHF	TGTGCCATCAGTGAGTCGGGAGGATATCAGCCCCAGCATTTT
TRBV5-1	TRBJ1-6	TRBD1	.	CASSWTTSGGASNSPLHF	TGCGCCAGCAGCTGGACCACCTCAGGGGGCGCGTCGAATTCACCCCTCCACTTT
TRBV13	TRBJ2-7	.	few	CASSSLRDDLSYEQYF	TGTGCCAGCAGCTCGCTCAGGGACGATCTGTCCTACGAGCAGTACTTC
TRBV5-5	TRBJ1-2	.	.	CASSLSLEVRYGYTF	TGTGCCAGCAGTTTGAGTCTAGAGGTACGATATGGCTACACCTTC
TRBV29-1	TRBJ1-2	.	few	CSVGSHYGYTF	TGCAGCGTTGGCAGTCACTATGGCTACACCTTC
TRBV29-1	TRBJ1-1	.	few	CSVEGQFFENTEAFF	TGCAGCGTTGAGGGACAATTTTTCGAGAACACTGAAGCTTTCTTT
TRBV12-3/TRBV12-4	TRBJ2-5	.	few	CASSFVQTQYF	TGTGCCAGCAGTTTCGTTCAGACCCAGTACTTC
TRBV12-5	TRBJ2-7	.	few	CASGSGTITSEISYEQYF	TGTGCTAGTGGTTCCGGGACCATCACAAGCGAGATTTCCTACGAGCAGTACTTC
TRBV5-1	TRBJ2-5	.	.	CASSLASSEREFF	TGCGCCAGCAGCTTGGCCAGCTCCGAGAGGGAGTTCTTC
TRBV19	TRBJ2-3	.	few	CASSMWGLNTDTQYF	TGTGCCAGTAGTATGTGGGGACTCAACACAGATACGCAGTATTTT
TRBV3-1	TRBJ2-5	.	.	CASSPVANGETQYF	TGTGCCAGCAGCCCCGTCGCGAACGGGGAGACCCAGTACTTC
TRBV9	TRBJ2-1	TRBD1	.	CASSPPRTGLGNEQFF	TGTGCCAGCAGCCCCCCGAGGACAGGGTTAGGGAATGAGCAGTTCTTC
TRBV12-3/TRBV12-4	TRBJ2-3	.	few	CASSLSGVGDTQYF	TGTGCCAGCAGTTTAAGTGGGGTAGGAGATACGCAGTATTTT
TRBV4-3	TRBJ2-7	.	.	CASSQDIPALIPGPYEQYF	TGCGCCAGCAGCCAAGATATCCCCGCACTCATCCCCGGGCCCTACGAGCAGTACTTC
TRBV9	TRBJ1-1	TRBD1	few	CAREGANTEAFF	TGTGCCAGAGAGGGGGCGAACACTGAAGCTTTCTTT
TRBV20-1	TRBJ2-1	TRBD1	.	CSAGTGRGPANNEQFF	TGCAGCGCCGGGACAGGGAGGGGACCTGCGAACAATGAGCAGTTCTTC
TRBV6-5	TRBJ1-5	TRBD1	few	CASSPDRGTDQPQHF	TGTGCCAGCAGTCCTGACAGGGGCACGGATCAGCCCCAGCATTTT
TRBV27	TRBJ2-4	.	few	CASTSTGYLYF	TGTGCCAGCACCTCGACAGGCTACTTGTACTTC
TRBV15	TRBJ2-5	.	.	CATSRGLQETQYF	TGTGCCACCAGCAGAGGCCTACAAGAGACCCAGTACTTC
TRBV7-2	TRBJ2-2	TRBD1	.	CASTGGMNTGELFF	TGTGCCAGCACAGGGGGTATGAACACCGGGGAGCTGTTTTTT
TRBV3-1	TRBJ1-1	TRBD1	once	CASSQGGRDRGGTEAFF	TGTGCCAGCAGCCAGGGGGGTCGGGACAGGGGAGGCACTGAAGCTTTCTTT
TRBV10-2	TRBJ1-6	TRBD1	few	CASSGTGASLHF	TGCGCCAGCAGCGGGACAGGAGCTTCCCTCCACTTT
TRBV6-2/TRBV6-3	TRBJ2-7	TRBD2	.	CAGSYSSGGANYEQYF	TGTGCCGGCAGTTACTCGTCCGGGGGGGCTAACTACGAGCAGTACTTC
TRBV6-5	TRBJ1-2	TRBD1	few	CASAQGVTTNYGYTF	TGTGCCAGCGCACAGGGGGTCACAACTAACTATGGCTACACCTTC
TRBV3-1	TRBJ1-4	.	few	CASSPRGPDEKLFF	TGTGCCAGCAGCCCAAGGGGACCGGATGAAAAACTGTTTTTT
TRBV6-1	TRBJ2-7	.	few	CASRRTEPISYEQYF	TGTGCCAGCAGGCGGACGGAACCCATCTCCTACGAGCAGTACTTC
TRBV10-3	TRBJ2-2	TRBD2	few	CAIGAGGTNTGELFF	TGTGCCATCGGTGCGGGGGGAACGAACACCGGGGAGCTGTTTTTT
TRBV20-1	TRBJ2-7	.	.	CSASLGGREQYF	TGCAGTGCTTCCTTAGGGGGGCGCGAGCAGTACTTC
TRBV9	TRBJ1-1	.	few	CASSAADINTEAFF	TGTGCCAGCAGCGCCGCAGACATAAACACTGAAGCTTTCTTT
TRBV10-3	TRBJ2-7	.	.	CAISGTRVAYEQYF	TGTGCCATCAGTGGGACCAGGGTGGCCTACGAGCAGTACTTC
TRBV7-6	TRBJ2-7	.	.	CASSLRGGTAYEQYF	TGTGCCAGCAGCTTAAGGGGGGGGACAGCCTACGAGCAGTACTTC
TRBV3-1	TRBJ1-2	TRBD1	.	CASSPWTGRYGYTF	TGTGCCAGCAGCCCGTGGACAGGGAGGTATGGCTACACCTTC
TRBV5-1	TRBJ1-2	.	many	CASSLGQINYGYTF	TGTGCCAGCAGTTTGGGTCAGATTAACTATGGCTACACCTTC
TRBV4-3	TRBJ2-1	.	few	CASSQDGGNEQFF	TGCGCCAGCAGCCAAGATGGGGGGAATGAGCAGTTCTTC
TRBV7-9	TRBJ1-2	.	.	CASSRTAANYGYTF	TGTGCCAGCAGCCGGACGGCCGCTAACTATGGCTACACCTTC
TRBV20-1	TRBJ1-4	.	.	CSARGRAGVASNEKLFF	TGCAGTGCTAGAGGCCGGGCAGGGGTAGCTTCTAATGAAAAACTGTTTTTT
TRBV7-7	TRBJ2-1	.	few	CASSLERHNEQFF	TGTGCTAGCAGCTTAGAGAGGCACAATGAGCAGTTCTTC
TRBV15	TRBJ2-1	.	.	CATSRDRMSFPGFF	TGTGCCACCAGCAGAGATCGGATGTCCTTTCCTGGGTTCTTC
TRBV4-2	TRBJ2-3	.	.	CASSQEGRGYRERTDTQYF	TGTGCCAGCAGCCAAGAGGGCAGAGGATACAGGGAGAGGACAGATACGCAGTATTTT
TRBV3-1	TRBJ1-3	.	.	CASSQEELSGNTIYF	TGTGCCAGCAGCCAAGAAGAACTATCTGGAAACACCATATATTTT
TRBV30	TRBJ1-6	TRBD1	.	CACPQGADSPLHF	TGTGCCTGCCCTCAGGGGGCTGATTCACCCCTCCACTTT
TRBV15	TRBJ2-2	.	.	CATSPLGSDPTGELFF	TGTGCCACCAGTCCCCTGGGCAGCGACCCTACCGGGGAGCTGTTTTTT
TRBV28	TRBJ2-7	.	.	CASSNFRGGAEQYF	TGTGCCAGCAGTAATTTTCGGGGCGGCGCCGAGCAGTACTTC
TRBV12-3/TRBV12-4	TRBJ2-1	TRBD2	.	CASSLRLAGASSYNEQFF	TGTGCCAGCAGTCTTAGACTAGCGGGGGCTAGCTCCTACAATGAGCAGTTCTTC
TRBV4-2	TRBJ2-3	TRBD2	once	CASSQGWRGGPDTQYF	TGTGCCAGCAGCCAAGGATGGCGGGGGGGCCCAGATACGCAGTATTTT
TRBV28	TRBJ1-6	TRBD1	.	CASSSGTGAYSPLHF	TGTGCCAGCAGTTCCGGGACAGGGGCATATTCACCCCTCCACTTT
TRBV6-2/TRBV6-3	TRBJ1-2	TRBD1	few	CASSNSATGSHGYTF	TGTGCCAGCAGCAACTCGGCGACAGGGTCGCATGGCTACACCTTC
TRBV3-1	TRBJ2-3	.	.	CASSQVQETDTQYF	TGTGCCAGCAGCCAAGTACAGGAGACAGATACGCAGTATTTT
TRBV7-8	TRBJ2-2	.	few	CASSLGDSPGELFF	TGTGCCAGCAGCTTAGGAGATTCACCCGGGGAGCTGTTTTTT
TRBV28	TRBJ1-4	.	few	CASLRDNNEKLFF	TGTGCCAGCCTCCGGGACAATAACGAAAAACTGTTTTTT
TRBV5-1	TRBJ2-7	.	.	CASSPLQVNYEQYF	TGCGCCAGCAGTCCCCTCCAGGTAAACTACGAGCAGTACTTC
TRBV11-2	TRBJ2-2	TRBD2	few	CASVTSGVTGELFF	TGTGCCAGCGTCACGAGCGGGGTCACCGGGGAGCTGTTTTTT